This T cell receptor (beta chain) is drawn from a study of T cell responses to AZD1222 COVID-19 vaccine. Study-level points and caveats: Vaccine-associated CD4 TCRs spanned spike, dominant at 160-218 and 743-854. White British people made up most donors, females outnumbered males, and clonal diversity was possibly underestimated.

Turning to this clone: Its antigen is as yet unknown.

The CDR3 totals 12 residues. V was clipped by 6 bases and J by 5 bases, with 10 bases between them. Germline CDR1 MNHNS, CDR2 SASEGT. The repertoire was sequenced with immunoSEQ multiplex PCR; TCRdb's copy has only in-frame clones and lacks some. The sample holds around 140,000 clones, approximately 85% seen once. The TCR sequence derives from an adult in good health. Sequences were derived from peripheral blood, sampled on day 0 of AZD1222 vaccination. J is TRBJ1-2 and V is TRBV6-1; D remains unclear. For the CDR3, the DNA is TGTGCCAGCAGCTCCACAGAGTATGGCTACACCTTC. Residues: CASSSTEYGYTF.